Sequencing of this TCR beta chain was carried out in a study of cytomegalovirus exposure and HLA in healthy donors. The CDR3 totals 15 residues. V dropped 0 bases and J dropped 0 bases, with 6 bases sitting between them. The germline gives CDR1 LNHDA, CDR2 SQIVND (reference sequence). The PCR employed 60 Vbeta primers together with 13 Jbeta primers. TCRdb keeps only in-frame clones here, not all; method: immunoSEQ multiplex PCR. The sample lists around 120,000 clones; around 76% were seen once. The receptor was derived from a man aged 60 to 75 in good health and CMV-seropositive. The sequenced material came from PBMCs. This chain joins TRBV19 and TRBJ1-5; D remains ambiguous. The CDR3 protein is CASSIDNGSNQPQHF. In DNA, the CDR3 is TGTGCCAGTAGTATAGACAACGGTAGCAATCAGCCCCAGCATTTT.